This T cell receptor (beta chain) was obtained from a study of T-cell memory formation after mild COVID-19. The study's findings and limits: A subset of responding clones appeared in pre-infection memory, suggesting cross-reactive memory joined. Contracting clones from day 15 to 85 had balanced CD4/CD8; later expanders favoured CD4+. Clones that contracted clustered mainly in CM and EM if CD4+ and in EMRA if CD8+.

This clonotype turned up a few times. Its specificity is not known. CDR3 length: 13 residues. The ends lost 6 bases at V and 5 bases at J; junction bases unmatched: 8. Germline assignment: CDR1 DFQATT and CDR2 SNEGSKA (reference sequence). TCRdb redid the calling of the 5' RACE reads with MiXCR, one entry per CDR3 protein. The sample has just over 150,000 distinct CDR3 sequences, around a third seen once. The origin of this receptor is an adult woman who had mild COVID-19 (a few samples of this study predate the infection). Cell type and time point are not known. Material: PBMCs or a T cell subset sorted from them (not recorded which). The chain employs TRBV20-1 and TRBJ2-3; TRBD1 agrees at 7 bases. The CDR3 nucleotides read TGCAGTGCCCAAGGGGGCAAGCGAGATACGCAGTATTTT. Residues: CSAQGGKRDTQYF.